This T cell receptor (beta chain) was identified during a study of blood T cells in healthy people across ages. A J-beta primer mix and a sample-barcoded 5' primer were used in a second PCR of roughly 7 to 12 cycles. TCRdb recomputed calls from the 5' RACE reads with MiXCR, one row per CDR3 protein. The sample carries hundreds of thousands of distinct CDR3 sequences, roughly 46% recorded once. Germline-derived CDR1 and CDR2 are MDHEN and SYDVKM. J was trimmed by 7 bases and V by 7 bases; bases with no gene match: 20. CDR3 size: 18 residues. The extraction recovered at least 5 micrograms of total RNA per sample.

This receptor was taken from a man older than 75 in good health. The sample comprised blood. The chain is built from TRBV28 and TRBJ2-3; 10 bases are shared with TRBD2. CDR3 loop: CASTSFRRASGGGYTQYF. For the CDR3, the DNA is TGTGCCAGCACCTCCTTCCGTCGGGCTAGCGGGGGCGGCTATACGCAGTATTTT. Using reference TRBV28 and TRBJ2-3 for the parts outside the CDR3, the full variable domain is DVKVTQSSRYLVKRTGEKVFLECVQDMDHENMFWYRQDPGLGLRLIYFSYDVKMKEKGDIPEGYSVSREKKERFSLILESASTNQTSMYLCASTSFRRASGGGYTQYFGPGTRLTVL.